Reported below is one T cell receptor beta chain. Original methodology: Reference gene primer amplification gave estimated nucleated cell counts. Assay: immunoSEQ multiplex PCR; the TCRdb copy retains only in-frame clones and omits some. V and J calls and clone size are those listed in that table; D and trimming were worked out from the DNA. This sample has some 310,000 clones, with 85% to 90% found just once. This specimen belongs to a study of blood T cell repertoires in COVID-19. Study-level background: Acute and convalescent COVID-19 specimens originated in the United States, Italy and Spain. In each case, the material was cDNA or gDNA derived from T cells, B-cell-depleted T cells, or PBMCs.

The CDR3 totals 15 residues. The ends lost 4 bases at V and 7 bases at J; junction bases unmatched: 6. CDR1 and CDR2 from the germline V gene are SGDLS and YYNGEE. The sample was peripheral blood. This sequence originates from a woman in her twenties or thirties with COVID-19, enrolled during active disease. The chain joins TRBV9 to TRBJ1-6; TRBD1 aligns across 9 bases. CDR3 protein: CASSSAGTGNSPLHF. In DNA, the CDR3 is TGTGCCAGCAGCTCGGCCGGGACAGGGAATTCACCCCTCCACTTT.